A single T cell receptor beta chain is shown here with its context. Its antigen is still unknown. The source of the sample is a study of T cell responses to AZD1222 COVID-19 vaccine. Whole-study findings and limits: Regions left unmutated in variants are reportedly the target of nearly half of spike-specific TCRs. Just 6 or 7 AZD1222 recipients were seropositive at baseline. Females made up more of the donors, who were largely white British, and clonal diversity may have come out too low. The study found Spike-specific TCR breadth and depth rose after two AZD1222 doses.

This table comes from immunoSEQ multiplex PCR, and its TCRdb copy is limited to in-frame clones, with some not included. Counted here are 130,000 or so clones, over 90% occurring once; the ten biggest clones make up roughly 7%. This CDR3 contains 13 residues. V lost 1 base and J 4 bases, leaving 7 bases between the germline ends. Germline loops: CDR1 MDHEN, CDR2 SYDVKM. The sample in question was peripheral blood, obtained on day 0 of AZD1222 vaccination. This receptor was identified in an adult in good health. V usage is TRBV28 and J usage is TRBJ1-2, with no clear D. The CDR3 nucleotides read TGTGCCAGCAGTTTATCTGGTTCCTATGGCTACACCTTC. It encodes CASSLSGSYGYTF.